The rows below give T cell receptor beta chains drawn from one sample of a study of T cell responses to AZD1222 COVID-19 vaccine. Repertoires were generated with immunoSEQ multiplex PCR, while TCRdb's copy carries only in-frame clones and drops some. The data show about 140,000 clones, with 91% seen just once and 7.5% to 9.5% held by the top ten. The sequenced sample was peripheral blood, obtained 28 days after the second dose of the MenACWY control vaccine. These receptors were taken from an adult who received the MenACWY meningococcal vaccine as a control. The CDR3 runs from the conserved cysteine through the conserved F or W. The order of the fields is V gene, CDR3 protein.

v_call: TRBV13; cdr3_aa: CASSPRTSGGTDTQYF
v_call: TRBV30; cdr3_aa: CAWDRGFSINQPQHF
v_call: TRBV3-1/TRBV3-2; cdr3_aa: CASSRRPVSEQYF
v_call: TRBV5-5; cdr3_aa: CASSPLTSQETQYF
v_call: TRBV24-1; cdr3_aa: CATSENTGVPRDEQFF
v_call: TRBV12-3/TRBV12-4; cdr3_aa: CASAGGYTDTQYF
v_call: TRBV10-3; cdr3_aa: CAITGGPGGTGANVLTF
v_call: TRBV5-5; cdr3_aa: CASSPDGDNSPLHF
v_call: TRBV24-1; cdr3_aa: CATSEGLIEQFF
v_call: TRBV10-3; cdr3_aa: CAISDPKPNYGYTF
v_call: TRBV7-2; cdr3_aa: CASSLAWGGVGNQPQHF
v_call: TRBV29-1; cdr3_aa: CSVGGRPGDTQYF
v_call: TRBV6-1; cdr3_aa: CASSEAGFRGRASKQETQYF
v_call: TRBV2; cdr3_aa: CASNGGDREKLFF
v_call: TRBV9; cdr3_aa: CASSVVWGAETQYF
v_call: TRBV24-1; cdr3_aa: CATSAGGAALEKLFF
v_call: TRBV6-1; cdr3_aa: CASSEANQGWEKLFF